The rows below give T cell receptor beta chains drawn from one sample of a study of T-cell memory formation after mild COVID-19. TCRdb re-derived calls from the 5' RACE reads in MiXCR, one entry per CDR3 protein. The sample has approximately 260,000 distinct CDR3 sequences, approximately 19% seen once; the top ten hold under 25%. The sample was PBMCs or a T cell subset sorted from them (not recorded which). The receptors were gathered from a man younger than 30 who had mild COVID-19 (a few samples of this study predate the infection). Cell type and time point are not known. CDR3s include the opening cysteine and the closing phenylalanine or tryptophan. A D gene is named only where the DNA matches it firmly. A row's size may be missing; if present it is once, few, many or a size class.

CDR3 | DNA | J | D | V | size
CASSYNRDRDATNEKLFF | TGTGCCAGCAGTTACAATAGGGACAGAGATGCAACTAATGAAAAACTGTTTTTT | TRBJ1-4 | TRBD1 | TRBV6-6 | many
CASSQASSYNEQFF | TGCGCCAGCAGCCAAGCAAGCTCCTACAATGAGCAGTTCTTC | TRBJ2-1 | NA | TRBV4-3 | NA
CASSLARRGNEQFF | TGCGCCAGCAGCTTGGCACGGCGGGGGAATGAGCAGTTCTTC | TRBJ2-1 | TRBD2 | TRBV5-1 | NA
CASSPKRLAGGRLTDTQYF | TGTGCCAGCAGCCCTAAACGGCTAGCGGGGGGGCGCCTCACAGATACGCAGTATTTT | TRBJ2-3 | TRBD2 | TRBV9 | NA
CSASAGGNQPQHF | TGCAGTGCTAGTGCAGGTGGAAATCAGCCCCAGCATTTT | TRBJ1-5 | NA | TRBV20-1 | NA
CASSPRTSGGSDNEQFF | TGTGCCAGCAGTCCCCGGACTAGCGGGGGGTCGGACAATGAGCAGTTCTTC | TRBJ2-1 | TRBD2 | TRBV28 | few
CASSQSGGAYNEQFF | TGTGCCAGCAGCCAAAGCGGGGGGGCCTACAATGAGCAGTTCTTC | TRBJ2-1 | TRBD2 | TRBV12-3/TRBV12-4 | few
CASSPRTGSDEQYF | TGTGCCAGCTCACCACGGACAGGGAGCGACGAGCAGTACTTC | TRBJ2-7 | TRBD1 | TRBV18 | NA
CASSESGGSETQYF | TGCGCCAGCAGTGAGTCAGGGGGCTCCGAGACCCAGTACTTC | TRBJ2-5 | TRBD1 | TRBV10-1 | NA
CSVENGRGGSGELFF | TGCAGCGTTGAAAATGGAAGAGGAGGCAGCGGGGAGCTGTTTTTT | TRBJ2-2 | NA | TRBV29-1 | few